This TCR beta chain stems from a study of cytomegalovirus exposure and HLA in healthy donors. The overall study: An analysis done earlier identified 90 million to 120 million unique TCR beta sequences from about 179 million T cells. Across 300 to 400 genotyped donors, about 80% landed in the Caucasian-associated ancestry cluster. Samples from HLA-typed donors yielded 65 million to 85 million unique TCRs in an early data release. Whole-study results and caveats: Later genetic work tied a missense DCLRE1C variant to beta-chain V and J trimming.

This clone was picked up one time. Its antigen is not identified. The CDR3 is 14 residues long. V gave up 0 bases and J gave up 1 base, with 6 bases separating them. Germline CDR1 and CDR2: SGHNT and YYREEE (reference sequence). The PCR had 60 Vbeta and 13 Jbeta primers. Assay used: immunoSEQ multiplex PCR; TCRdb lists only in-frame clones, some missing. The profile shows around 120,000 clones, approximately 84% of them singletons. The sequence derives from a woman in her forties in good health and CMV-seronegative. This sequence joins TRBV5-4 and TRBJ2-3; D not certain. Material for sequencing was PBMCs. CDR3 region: CASSLERGTDTQYF. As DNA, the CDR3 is TGTGCCAGCAGCTTGGAACGGGGCACAGATACGCAGTATTTT.